Sequencing of this T cell receptor beta chain was carried out in a study of vaccination and CD4 T cells after COVID-19 (dated by TCRdb to 2021 to 2024). For the study in its entirety: SARS-CoV-2 positivity had been established in the convalescent patients by nasal swab PCR, and mild disease was recorded in some 10 of these patients and severe disease in one. In the convalescent cohort there were six males and four females, among whom were two Hispanic individuals, seven Caucasians, two Asians and one multiracial person. Each participant got two doses of either the Pfizer-BioNTech BNT162b2 vaccine (n=8) or the Moderna mRNA-1273 vaccine (n=2). Post-COVID blood samples from convalescent patients were collected a median of approximately 100 days after diagnosis, with a range of roughly 35 to 180 days. Post-vaccine blood samples were obtained a median of around 67 days after the second vaccine dose, with a range of about 12 to 241 days. Overlapping spike peptide pools from SARS-CoV-2 and from the common cold coronaviruses HCoV-NL63, HCoV-OC43 and HCoV-229E were used as culture stimuli. In control cultures, a CEFX viral epitope pool was used as positive control, an HIV-1 Nef peptide pool was used as negative control, or no peptide was added. In 10 COVID-19 convalescent patients and a few infection-naive healthy vaccine recipients, the spike-specific CD4+ TCR repertoire before mRNA vaccination was compared with the repertoire after mRNA vaccination. Study-level results and caveats: The median number of SARS-CoV-2-reactive clonotypes rose from around 22 after infection to some 37 after vaccination, but the change was not significant. Relatively few convalescent patients were included in the study, and early timepoints after natural infection were not analyzed. In convalescent patients, nearly all vaccine-specific clones (304 of 307) were found to be mono-reactive for SARS-CoV-2 spike rather than cross-reactive with common cold coronaviruses. Among the post-vaccine SARS-CoV-2-reactive clones in convalescent patients, a median approximately 90% showed up only after vaccination, which suggests vaccine-specific priming.

This clonotype was seen once. Its antigen specificity is not known. The input lacks base qualities; no much larger clone sits a single base away. A single read makes a weak case. From cysteine to phenylalanine, the CDR3 is 13 amino acids long. Of the read, only the CDR3 DNA is kept; its 39 bases are in frame from base 1. V gives up 4 bases and J gives up 8 bases, and the segment between their germline ends measures 14 bases. CDR1 MNHNS and CDR2 SASEGT are derived from the germline V gene. Library preparation was by PCR. DNA from cultured CD4+ T cells underwent TCR sequencing with the Oncomine TCR Beta short-read assay at the Johns Hopkins FTIC core. The QIAamp micro DNA kit was used to extract genomic DNA from the cultured CD4+ T cells. Oncomine TCR Beta libraries made from cultured CD4+ T cells were pooled using unique dual indexes and sequenced on an Illumina iSeq 100. From the authors' description of their analysis: Non-productive sequences were removed, and CDR3s not starting with C, not ending with F or W, or shorter than 7 amino acids were discarded. The MANAFEST web application identified antigen-specific clonotypes by comparing peptide-stimulated wells against reference wells and other culture wells. To be called positive, a clone needed an FDR below 0.05, an odds ratio above 5, and a productive frequency above 0.1% in at least two of three replicate wells. Clonotypes that were significantly expanded in both SARS-CoV-2 spike wells and at least one common cold coronavirus spike condition were defined as cross-reactive. Similarity between CDR3 sequences was evaluated in R version 3.6.1 using Levenshtein distances (stringdist) and unrooted phylogenetic trees (ape). In TCRdb, the public reads were trimmed at Q25 with fastp and aligned with MiXCR, with productive beta chains retained. Rows with a matching CDR3 protein are joined into one entry that keeps the most common DNA and genes. The V and J calls and clone size are TCRdb's, not the authors'. The sample table contains about 10,000 distinct CDR3 sequences; only one count was recorded for approximately 64% of them. Around 28% of the sample rests with the top ten.

The treatment or condition label here, explained by the study, means: approximately nine-day PBMC culture with coronavirus spike peptide pools or control peptides (ViraFEST assay). The ViraFEST assay, used in the study, expanded antigen-specific T cells with peptide pools and then identified the expanded clonotypes through TCR sequencing. The convalescent patients' positive SARS-CoV-2 PCR tests fell between March and December 2020, which was before the Alpha, Beta and Delta variants emerged in the United States. Each well held approximately 2 million PBMCs cultured in IMDM containing roughly 5.5% human AB serum and about 10 IU/ml IL-2, with about 10 ug/ml peptide pools added. Half of the culture medium was replaced with fresh IL-2-containing medium on days 3 and 7. Once the cells had been in culture for 9 to 10 days, the EasySep CD4+ T cell isolation kit was used to isolate CD4+ T cells by negative selection. PBMCs were separated from whole blood using Ficoll-Paque Plus gradient centrifugation and then either used fresh or cryopreserved at -140C. In general, triplicate wells were set up for every culture condition.

The sequenced material came from CD4+ T cells from blood, cultured in vitro. The chain uses TRBV6-1 and TRBJ1-2; the D gene is unclear. The sequence came from a human donor who had recovered from COVID-19. The nucleotide sequence is TGTGCCAGCAGTGCCCCGGGGATAACGGGCTACACCTTC. The encoded protein is CASSAPGITGYTF.